The clone carrying this TCR beta chain was seen more than once but under ten times. The source of the sample is a study of T cells in Graves' hyperthyroidism and ophthalmopathy. With 0 bases removed from V and 0 bases from J, the gap between germline ends came to 12 bases. The CDR3 is made up of 16 amino acids. Germline V CDR1 and CDR2: SGHDT, YYEEEE. Diagnosing involved the use of clinical symptoms, serum thyroxine and TRAb, thyroid ultrasound and orbital computed tomography. It was RNA transcripts that yielded the amplified TCR beta CDR3 regions. Using the HTBI primer set, a first-round RT-PCR was run on the TCR CDR3. From the multiplex PCR reads, TCRdb called clonotypes with MiXCR, one entry per CDR3 protein. The table shows about 380,000 distinct CDR3 sequences, with roughly 14% occurring only once.

This chain connects TRBV5-6 to TRBJ1-1; D unresolved. The material sequenced was blood. This TCR was sampled from a woman aged 55-70 years with Graves' hyperthyroidism. The CDR3 region is CASSLVGSGVNTEAFF. The CDR3 DNA reads TGTGCCAGCAGCTTGGTCGGTAGTGGGGTGAACACTGAAGCTTTCTTT.